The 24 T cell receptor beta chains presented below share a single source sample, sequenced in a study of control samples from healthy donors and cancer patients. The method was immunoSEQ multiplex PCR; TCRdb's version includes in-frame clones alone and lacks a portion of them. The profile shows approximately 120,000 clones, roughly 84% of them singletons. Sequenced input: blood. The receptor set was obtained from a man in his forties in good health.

The CDR3 region is CASSFYLGEQYF. DNA of the CDR3: TGTGCCAGCAGCTTCTATTTGGGGGAGCAGTACTTC. V usage is TRBV11-2 and J usage is TRBJ2-7; D uncertain. The ends were cut back, 3 bases at V and 7 bases at J, with 10 bases in the middle. CDR3 length equals 12 residues. Per the germline V gene, CDR1 is SGHAT and CDR2 is FQNNGV.

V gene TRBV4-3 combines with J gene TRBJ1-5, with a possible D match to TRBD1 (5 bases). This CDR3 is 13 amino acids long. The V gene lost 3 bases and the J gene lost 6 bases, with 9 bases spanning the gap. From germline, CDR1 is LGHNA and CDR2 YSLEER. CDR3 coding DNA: TGCGCCAGCAGCCAGGCAGGGTTTCAGCCCCAGCATTTT. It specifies CASSQAGFQPQHF.

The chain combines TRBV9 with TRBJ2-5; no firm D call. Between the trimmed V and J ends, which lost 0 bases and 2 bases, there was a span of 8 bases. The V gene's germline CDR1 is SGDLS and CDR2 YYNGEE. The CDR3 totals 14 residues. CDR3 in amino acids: CASSVDSRQETQYF. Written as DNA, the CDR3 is TGTGCCAGCAGCGTAGACAGCAGACAAGAGACCCAGTACTTC.

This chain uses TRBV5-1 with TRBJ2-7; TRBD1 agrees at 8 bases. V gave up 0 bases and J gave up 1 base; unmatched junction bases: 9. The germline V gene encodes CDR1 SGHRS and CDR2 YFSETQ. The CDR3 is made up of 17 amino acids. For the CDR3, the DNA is TGCGCCAGCAGCTTGGGCGACAGGGGACGAGTATCCTACGAGCAGTACTTC. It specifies CASSLGDRGRVSYEQYF.

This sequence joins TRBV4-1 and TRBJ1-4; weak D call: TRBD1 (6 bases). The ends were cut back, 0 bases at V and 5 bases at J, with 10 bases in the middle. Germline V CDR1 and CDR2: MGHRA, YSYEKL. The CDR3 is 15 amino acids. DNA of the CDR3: TGCGCCAGCAGCCAAGAGGTTACAGGGAATGAAAAACTGTTTTTT. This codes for CASSQEVTGNEKLFF.

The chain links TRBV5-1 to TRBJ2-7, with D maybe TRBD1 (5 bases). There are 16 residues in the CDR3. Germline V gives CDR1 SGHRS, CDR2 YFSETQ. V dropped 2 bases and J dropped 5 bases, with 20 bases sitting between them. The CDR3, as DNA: TGCGCCAGCAGCTTTGGGTTGGCCCAGGGAATCGACGAGCAGTACTTC. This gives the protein CASSFGLAQGIDEQYF.

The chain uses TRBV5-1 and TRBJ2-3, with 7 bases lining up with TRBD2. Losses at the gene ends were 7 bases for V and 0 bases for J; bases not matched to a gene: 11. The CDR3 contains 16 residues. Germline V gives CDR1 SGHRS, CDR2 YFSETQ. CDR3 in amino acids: CASGRLSGASTDTQYF. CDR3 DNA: TGCGCCAGCGGCCGATTGAGCGGGGCTAGCACAGATACGCAGTATTTT. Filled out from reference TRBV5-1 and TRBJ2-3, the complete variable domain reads KAGVTQTPRYLIKTRGQQVTLSCSPISGHRSVSWYQQTPGQGLQFLFEYFSETQRNKGNFPGRFSGRQFSNSRSEMNVSTLELGDSALYLCASGRLSGASTDTQYFGPGTRLTVL.

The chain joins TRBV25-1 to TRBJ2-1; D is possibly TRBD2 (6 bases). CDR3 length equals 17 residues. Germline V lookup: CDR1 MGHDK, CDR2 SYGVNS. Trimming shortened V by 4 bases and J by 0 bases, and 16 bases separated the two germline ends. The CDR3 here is CASSAPRTSSSYNEQFF. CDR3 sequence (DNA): TGTGCCAGCAGTGCGCCCCGTACTAGCAGCTCCTACAATGAGCAGTTCTTC.

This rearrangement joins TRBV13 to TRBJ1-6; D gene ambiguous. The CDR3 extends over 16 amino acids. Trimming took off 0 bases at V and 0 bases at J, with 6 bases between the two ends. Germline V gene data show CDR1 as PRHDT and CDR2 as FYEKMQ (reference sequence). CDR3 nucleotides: TGTGCCAGCAGCTTAGGAGGCAGCTCCTATAATTCACCCCTCCACTTT. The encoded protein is CASSLGGSSYNSPLHF.

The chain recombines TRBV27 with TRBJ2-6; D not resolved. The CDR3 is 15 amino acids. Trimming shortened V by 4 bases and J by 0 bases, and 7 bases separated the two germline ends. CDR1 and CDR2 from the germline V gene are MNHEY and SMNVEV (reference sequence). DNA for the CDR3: TGTGCCAGCAGTTGGGGAAACTCTGGGGCCAACGTCCTGACTTTC. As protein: CASSWGNSGANVLTF.

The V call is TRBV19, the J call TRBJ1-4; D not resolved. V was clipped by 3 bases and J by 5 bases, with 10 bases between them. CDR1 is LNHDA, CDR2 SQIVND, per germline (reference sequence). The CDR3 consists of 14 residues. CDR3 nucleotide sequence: TGTGCCAGTAGTATCGGGCAGAGCAATGAAAAACTGTTTTTT. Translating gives CASSIGQSNEKLFF.

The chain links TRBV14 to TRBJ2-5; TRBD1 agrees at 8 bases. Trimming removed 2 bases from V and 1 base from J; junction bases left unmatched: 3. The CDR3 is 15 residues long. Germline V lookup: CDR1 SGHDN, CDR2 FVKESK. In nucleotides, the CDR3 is TGTGCCAGCAGCCAATCAGGGGGCTCCCAAGAGACCCAGTACTTC. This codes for CASSQSGGSQETQYF.

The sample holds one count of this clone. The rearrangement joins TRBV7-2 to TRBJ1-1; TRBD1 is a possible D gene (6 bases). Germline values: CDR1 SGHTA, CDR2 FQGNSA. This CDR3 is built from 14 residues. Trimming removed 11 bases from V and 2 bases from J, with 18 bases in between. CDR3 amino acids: CARVARTENTEAFF. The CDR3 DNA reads TGTGCCCGCGTGGCCCGGACAGAAAACACTGAAGCTTTCTTT.

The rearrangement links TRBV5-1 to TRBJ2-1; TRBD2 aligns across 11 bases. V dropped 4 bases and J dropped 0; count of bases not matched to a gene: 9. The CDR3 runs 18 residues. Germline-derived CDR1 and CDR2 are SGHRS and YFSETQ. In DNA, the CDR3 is TGCGCCAGCAGCCCCCAGACTAGCGGGGCCAGCTCCTACAATGAGCAGTTCTTC. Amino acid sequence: CASSPQTSGASSYNEQFF.

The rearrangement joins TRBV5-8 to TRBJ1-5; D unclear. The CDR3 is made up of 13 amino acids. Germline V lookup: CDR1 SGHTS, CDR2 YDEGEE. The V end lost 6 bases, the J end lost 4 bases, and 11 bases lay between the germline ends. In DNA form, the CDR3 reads TGTGCCAGCAACCCCCAGGCTAATCAGCCCCAGCATTTT. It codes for CASNPQANQPQHF.

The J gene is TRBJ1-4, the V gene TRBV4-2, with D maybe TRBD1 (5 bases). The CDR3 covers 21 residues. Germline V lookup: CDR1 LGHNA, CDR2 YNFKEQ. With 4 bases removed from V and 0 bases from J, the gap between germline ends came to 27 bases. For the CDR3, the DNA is TGTGCCAGCAGCCGGAAAACCGGGGGGTCAGGTCCGGAATCAACTAATGAAAAACTGTTTTTT. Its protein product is CASSRKTGGSGPESTNEKLFF.

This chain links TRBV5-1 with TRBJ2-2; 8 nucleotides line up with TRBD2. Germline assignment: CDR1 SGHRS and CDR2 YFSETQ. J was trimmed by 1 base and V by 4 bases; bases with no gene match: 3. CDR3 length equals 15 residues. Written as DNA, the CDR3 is TGCGCCAGCAGCGCCCTAGCGGGGAACACCGGGGAGCTGTTTTTT. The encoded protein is CASSALAGNTGELFF.

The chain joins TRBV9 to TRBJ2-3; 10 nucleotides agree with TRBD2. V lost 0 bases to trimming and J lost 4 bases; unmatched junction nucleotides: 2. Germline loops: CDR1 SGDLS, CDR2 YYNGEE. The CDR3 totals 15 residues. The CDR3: CASSVGLAGADTQYF. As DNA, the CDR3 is TGTGCCAGCAGCGTAGGACTAGCGGGTGCAGATACGCAGTATTTT.

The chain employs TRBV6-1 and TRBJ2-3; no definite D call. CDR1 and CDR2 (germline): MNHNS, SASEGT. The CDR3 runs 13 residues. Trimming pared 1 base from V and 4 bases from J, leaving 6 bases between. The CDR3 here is CASSEEGPDTQYF. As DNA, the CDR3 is TGTGCCAGCAGTGAAGAGGGCCCAGATACGCAGTATTTT.

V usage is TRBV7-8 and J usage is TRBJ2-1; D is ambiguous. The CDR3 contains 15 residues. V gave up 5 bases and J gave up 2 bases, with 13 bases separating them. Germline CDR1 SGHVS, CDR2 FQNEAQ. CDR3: CASSVTTGTYNEQFF. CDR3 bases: TGTGCCAGCAGCGTTACGACGGGCACCTACAATGAGCAGTTCTTC.

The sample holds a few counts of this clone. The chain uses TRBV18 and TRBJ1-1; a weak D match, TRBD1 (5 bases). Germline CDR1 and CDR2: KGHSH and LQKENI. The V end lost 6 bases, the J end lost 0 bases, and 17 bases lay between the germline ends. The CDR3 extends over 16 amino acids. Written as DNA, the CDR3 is TGTGCCAGCTCCCCTCTGGGAGGGGAAGTGAACACTGAAGCTTTCTTT. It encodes CASSPLGGEVNTEAFF.

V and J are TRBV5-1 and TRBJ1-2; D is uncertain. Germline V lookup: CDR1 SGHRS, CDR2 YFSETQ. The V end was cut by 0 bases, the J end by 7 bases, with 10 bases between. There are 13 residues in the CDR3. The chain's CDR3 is CASSLEGIGGYTF. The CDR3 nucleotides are TGCGCCAGCAGCTTGGAAGGGATCGGTGGCTACACCTTC.

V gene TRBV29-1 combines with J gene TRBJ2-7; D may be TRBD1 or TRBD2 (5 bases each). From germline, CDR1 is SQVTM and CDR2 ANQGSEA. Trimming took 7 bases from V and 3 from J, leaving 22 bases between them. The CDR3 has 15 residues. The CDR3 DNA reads TGCAGCGCGAAAACCCAGGGACCAGGAGGCTACGAGCAGTACTTC. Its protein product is CSAKTQGPGGYEQYF.

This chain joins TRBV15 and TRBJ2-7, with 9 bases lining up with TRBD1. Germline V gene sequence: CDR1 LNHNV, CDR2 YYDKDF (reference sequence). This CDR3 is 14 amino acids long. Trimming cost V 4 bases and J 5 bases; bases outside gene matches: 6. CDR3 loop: CATSTYRDRDEQYF. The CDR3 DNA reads TGTGCCACCAGCACATACCGGGACAGGGACGAGCAGTACTTC.